This T cell receptor beta chain was captured by sequencing in a study of T-cell memory formation after mild COVID-19. The germline CDR1 and CDR2 sequences are SQVTM and ANQGSEA. V lost 3 bases to trimming and J lost 3 bases; unmatched junction nucleotides: 0. This CDR3 has 13 residues. This clonotype was seen more than once but under ten times. Using its own MiXCR run on the 5' RACE reads, TCRdb lists one record per CDR3 protein. The top ten clones hold about 22% of a sample with roughly 340,000 distinct CDR3 sequences, approximately 15% of them seen once. The sequence was collected from a man between 18 and 29 years old who had mild COVID-19 (a few samples of this study predate the infection). Cell type and time point are not known. The source material was PBMCs or a T cell subset sorted from them (not recorded which). The V call is TRBV29-1, the J call TRBJ2-2, with TRBD1 matching 8 bases. CDR3 DNA sequence: TGCAGCGTTGAGACAGGGGACACCGGGGAGCTGTTTTTT. This translates into CSVETGDTGELFF.